Reported below is one T cell receptor beta chain. There is no known antigen for this receptor. Per-base qualities were not stored, and no clone one base away is much larger. Trimming removed 9 bases from V and 5 bases from J; the gene matches leave 17 bases unexplained. Including cysteine and phenylalanine, the CDR3 has 16 amino acids. Of the read, only the CDR3 DNA is kept; its 48 bases are in frame from base 1. Via the germline V gene (reference sequence), CDR1 is MNHEY and CDR2 SMNVEV. The data were produced on an Illumina NovaSeq 6000. TCRalpha and TCRbeta cDNA libraries were built by 5'RACE with constant-segment primers, adding sample barcodes and unique molecular identifiers. Trizol reagent was used to extract RNA from every sample. Amplification of the libraries took two PCR steps, and the second step added a second sample barcode plus Illumina TruSeq adapters. Libraries were sequenced on an Illumina NovaSeq with 2 x 150 bp paired-end reads. As for the authors' bioinformatics: The reads were demultiplexed and collapsed into UMI-guided consensus sequences using migec v1.2.7. Using mixcr v2.1.11, UMI consensuses were aligned to TRA and TRB V and J templates and then assembled into clonotypes. A clonotype was counted as expanded or contracted only when both edgeR and NoisET called the clonotype significant, with the noise models trained on biological replicates. For edgeR calls, the thresholds were a false discovery rate-adjusted p below 0.01 and a log2 fold-change of 1. As an exploratory analysis of dynamics, max-normalized trajectories of the 1000 most abundant clonotypes were examined by PCA with hierarchical clustering. Separately sequenced CD4+ and CD8+ repertoires were used to assign the CD4 or CD8 phenotype of responding clones. TCRdb reworked the public reads: Q25 trimming with fastp, MiXCR clone assembly, productive beta chains retained. Rows merge per CDR3 protein into single entries with the most common DNA and genes. V and J calls and clone size were set by TCRdb, not the authors. This sample lists some 450,000 distinct CDR3 sequences; around 19% were detected once. The top ten clones comprise about 8.8% of the sample.

The sample is drawn from a study of T-cell memory formation after mild COVID-19 listed by TCRdb under 2021. Study-level background: TCR sequence clusters from the two donors were largely donor specific. In a couple of donors, T-cell clones that expanded and contracted after mild COVID-19 were tracked by sequencing TCRalpha and TCRbeta repertoires over time. The cohort comprised two young, previously healthy adult volunteers, one female and one male. General findings and caveats noted by the study authors: Whether the second-wave clones peaking on day 37 were SARS-CoV-2 specific was not confirmed. Contracting CD4+ clones appeared mostly in the CM and EM memory subsets, whereas CD8+ clones were enriched in EMRA. Clones contracting from day 15 to 85 had balanced CD4/CD8 phenotypes, while a second wave expanding from day 15 to 37 was biased towards CD4+. The detection of some responding clones in pre-infection memory suggests that pre-existing cross-reactive memory T cells joined the SARS-CoV-2 response. The study covered only two mild cases, and larger cohorts including severe cases with pre-infection samples were considered necessary.

PBMCs were isolated by Ficoll-Paque density gradient centrifugation. This sequence was found in an adult woman who had mild COVID-19 (a few samples of this study predate the infection). The sample titles of this study are shuffled in the database, so cell type and time point are left out; the donor was told from shared clones. The chain is encoded by TRBV27 joined to TRBJ1-1; 8 central nucleotides agree with TRBD1. The sample comprised PBMCs or a T cell subset sorted from them (not recorded which). The CDR3 is CARDIFPGGAGTEAFF. The DNA is TGTGCCAGGGACATATTTCCAGGGGGCGCGGGAACTGAAGCTTTCTTT.